This record concerns one T cell receptor (beta chain) sequence. The target antigen is unknown. TCRdb keeps only in-frame clones here, not all; method: immunoSEQ multiplex PCR. Altogether about 120,000 clones are present, more than 70% being singletons, with the ten largest covering 17%. Germline values: CDR1 SGDLS, CDR2 YYNGEE. The CDR3 runs to 15 residues. V lost 0 bases and J 1 base, leaving 10 bases between the germline ends. This sample was taken from a study of T cell responses to AZD1222 COVID-19 vaccine. Study-level results: Scientists sampled the repertoires only once the peak T cell response had passed. Reportedly, nearly half of unique spike TCRs recognized epitopes outside B.1.351/B.1.1.7 mutations.

Sequenced here: peripheral blood, sampled 28 days after the second AZD1222 dose. J is TRBJ1-2 and V is TRBV9; no clear D gene. This sequence was found in an adult who received the AZD1222 COVID-19 vaccine. The CDR3 nucleotides read TGTGCCAGCAGCGTAGCGGCAGGCCTTAACTATGGCTACACCTTC. Its protein is CASSVAAGLNYGYTF.